The 21 T cell receptor beta chains presented below share a single source sample, sequenced in a study of PD-1 blockade in classical Hodgkin lymphoma. Relapse was seen in all patients after autologous stem cell transplantation, and brentuximab vedotin exposure was variable. The repertoire was sequenced with immunoSEQ multiplex PCR; TCRdb's copy has only in-frame clones and lacks some. The table records roughly 41,000 clones, more than 70% of them present only once. The material sequenced was peripheral blood mononuclear cells (PBMCs), taken at baseline. These receptor sequences come from a human donor with classical Hodgkin lymphoma.

The chain employs TRBV27 and TRBJ2-3, with a possible D match to TRBD2 (5 bases). This CDR3 has 13 amino acids. The germline V gene has CDR1 MNHEY and CDR2 SMNVEV (reference sequence). Trimming shortened V by 5 bases and J by 5 bases, and 11 bases separated the two germline ends. Here the CDR3 reads CASSLDGLDTQYF. The CDR3 coding sequence is TGTGCCAGCAGTCTCGACGGACTAGATACGCAGTATTTT.

The chain joins TRBV2 to TRBJ2-3; 9 nucleotides match TRBD2. V lost 6 bases to trimming and J lost 3 bases; unmatched junction nucleotides: 10. Germline V gives CDR1 SNHLY, CDR2 FYNNEI. CDR3 length: 16 residues. CDR3 nucleotides: TGTGCCAGCAGCCCCCGGGCTAGCGGGACTACAGATACGCAGTATTTT. It translates to CASSPRASGTTDTQYF.

The chain carries TRBV6-1 and TRBJ2-3; a weak D match, TRBD2 (5 bases). Germline V gives CDR1 MNHNS, CDR2 SASEGT. The germline V and J ends were trimmed by 2 bases and 3 bases, with 18 bases remaining between them. The CDR3 spans 17 residues. DNA of the CDR3: TGTGCCAGCAGTGAAAGGGTAGCCCACTCGGGGACAGATACGCAGTATTTT. Translating it yields CASSERVAHSGTDTQYF.

J is TRBJ2-7 and V is TRBV6-5; D is uncertain. V was pared by 8 bases and J by 4 bases, with 12 bases between. The CDR3 sequence is 12 residues long. Germline loops: CDR1 MNHEY, CDR2 SVGAGI. DNA of the CDR3: TGTGCCAGCTCCAACCGAGCTTACGAGCAGTACTTC. Its protein product is CASSNRAYEQYF.

This clone was counted a few times. The rearrangement joins TRBV14 to TRBJ2-5; no clear D. The V end lost 4 bases, the J end lost 4 bases, and 19 bases lay between the germline ends. CDR3 length: 16 amino acids. CDR1 is SGHDN, CDR2 FVKESK, per germline. The chain's CDR3 is CASSLATVRWGETQYF. CDR3 DNA: TGTGCCAGCAGCCTTGCGACTGTTCGCTGGGGAGAGACCCAGTACTTC. Drawing the rest from reference TRBV14 and TRBJ2-5, the complete variable domain is EAGVTQFPSHSVIEKGQTVTLRCDPISGHDNLYWYRRVMGKEIKFLLHFVKESKQDESGMPNNRFLAERTGGTYSTLKVQPAELEDSGVYFCASSLATVRWGETQYFGPGTRLLVL.

The chain links TRBV11-1 to TRBJ1-2; D unresolved. The V gene's germline CDR1 is SGHAT and CDR2 FQDESV (reference sequence). The CDR3 contains 13 residues. Trimming removed 5 bases at V and 6 bases at J, with 13 bases between. The CDR3 spells CASSPGRLHGYTF. In DNA form, the CDR3 reads TGTGCCAGCAGCCCCGGACGGCTTCATGGCTACACCTTC.

The J gene is TRBJ2-5, the V gene TRBV6-5, with 7 bases lining up with TRBD1. The end of the DNA aligns better with TRBJ2-7, so the J call may be wrong. The CDR3 runs to 14 residues. Germline values: CDR1 MNHEY, CDR2 SVGAGI. CDR3 DNA sequence: TGTGCCAGCACCCCAGAGGGACAGCTCTACGAGCAGTACTTC. Amino acid sequence: CASTPEGQLYEQYF.

This chain joins TRBV29-1 and TRBJ1-2; 8 positions match TRBD1. The CDR3 has 11 amino acids. Trimming cost V 6 bases and J 8 bases; bases outside gene matches: 5. Per the germline V gene, CDR1 is SQVTM and CDR2 is ANQGSEA. CDR3 amino acids: CSVLQGDGYTF. CDR3 sequence (DNA): TGCAGCGTCCTACAGGGGGACGGCTACACCTTC.

This chain uses TRBV4-3 with TRBJ1-4, with D hard to call. Trimming pared 1 base from V and 8 bases from J, leaving 8 bases between. CDR1 is LGHNA and CDR2 is YSLEER in the germline V gene. The CDR3 has 13 amino acids. The CDR3 DNA is TGCGCCAGCAGCCAAGTTTTTGAAGAAAAACTGTTTTTT. It translates to CASSQVFEEKLFF.

V usage is TRBV6-5 and J usage is TRBJ2-7; 8 bases align to TRBD2. Germline lookup yields CDR1 MNHEY and CDR2 SVGAGI. CDR3 length: 15 amino acids. V trimming: 0 bases; J trimming: 3 bases; junction bases outside the gene matches: 4. In DNA form, the CDR3 reads TGTGCCAGCAGTTACTCGATAGCGGGGTTCTACGAGCAGTACTTC. Encoded protein: CASSYSIAGFYEQYF.

This clone was observed once. This chain links TRBV5-5 with TRBJ2-7, with D possibly being TRBD1 (5 bases). V lost 5 bases and J 5 bases, leaving 11 bases between the germline ends. Germline loops: CDR1 SGHKS, CDR2 YYEKEE (reference sequence). The CDR3 totals 12 residues. The CDR3 DNA follows: TGTGCCAGCAGGGGGCTCGCCCACGAGCAGTACTTC. Translation gives CASRGLAHEQYF.

The chain employs TRBV19 and TRBJ1-1, with D tentatively TRBD1 (6 bases). V lost 3 bases, J lost 0 bases, and 17 bases lay in between. The germline gives CDR1 LNHDA, CDR2 SQIVND (reference sequence). This CDR3 has 17 residues. The CDR3 region has the DNA TGTGCCAGTAGTATTACGCCCTTCGGGGGGCTGAACACTGAAGCTTTCTTT. Its translation is CASSITPFGGLNTEAFF.

The chain links TRBV6-6 to TRBJ1-3, with D unclear. The CDR3 is 15 residues long. Germline V gene data show CDR1 as MNHNY and CDR2 as SVGAGI (reference sequence). Trimming cost V 4 bases and J 0 bases, with 10 bases left between them. Written as DNA, the CDR3 is TGTGCCAGCAGTTTTGGGGATGGCTCTGGAAACACCATATATTTT. The encoded protein is CASSFGDGSGNTIYF.

This chain uses TRBV21-1 with TRBJ2-2; the table calls TRBD1, which could not be checked here. TRBV21-1 is designated a pseudogene. This CDR3 is 14 amino acids long. The CDR3 DNA sequence: TGTGCCAGCAGCCGACAGGGAGTTACCGGGGAGCTGTTTTTT. Its protein product is CASSRQGVTGELFF.

Remarks on this clone: In the same sample, other DNA sequences code for this CDR3. This chain links TRBV9 with TRBJ2-3; 7 bases agree with TRBD2. The length of the CDR3 is 17 residues. The J segment lost 0 bases and the V segment lost 5 bases, leaving 12 bases of the junction unmatched. CDR1 SGDLS and CDR2 YYNGEE come from the germline V gene. DNA of the CDR3: TGTGCCAGCAGGGCCGAAGCTAGCGGACTTAGCACAGATACGCAGTATTTT. This gives the protein CASRAEASGLSTDTQYF.

V is TRBV7-6 and J is TRBJ1-1; no clear D gene. V lost 6 bases and J 1 base, leaving 9 bases between the germline ends. The CDR3 covers 13 residues. Germline CDR1 reads SGHVS; CDR2 reads FNYEAQ. CDR3 in DNA: TGTGCCAGCAGTTTTACCAGGAACACTGAAGCTTTCTTT. The encoded protein is CASSFTRNTEAFF.

This clone appeared a few times. The CDR3: CASSSEIGQLNTEAFF. DNA of the CDR3: TGTGCCAGCAGCTCCGAAATCGGACAGCTCAACACTGAAGCTTTCTTT. V and J are TRBV7-8 and TRBJ1-1; a possible D gene is TRBD1 (6 bases). Germline CDR1 reads SGHVS; CDR2 reads FQNEAQ. The CDR3 sequence is 16 residues long. The V gene lost 4 bases and the J gene lost 2 bases, with 17 bases spanning the gap.

This clone was found a few times. The chain carries TRBV27 and TRBJ2-6; 10 nucleotides align to TRBD1. J lost 4 bases, V lost 5 bases, and 5 bases had no gene match. The CDR3 is made up of 16 amino acids. Germline assignment: CDR1 MNHEY and CDR2 SMNVEV (reference sequence). The CDR3 bases are TGTGCCAGCAGTCAGGGACAGGGGTGGGGGGCCAACGTCCTGACTTTC. Amino acids: CASSQGQGWGANVLTF.

This clone has more than one count but fewer than ten. In DNA, the CDR3 is TGTGCCAGCTCACCGAGGACTAGCGCCTACGAGCAGTACTTC. Protein: CASSPRTSAYEQYF. V is TRBV18 and J is TRBJ2-7; 9 bases map to TRBD2. CDR1 is KGHSH and CDR2 is LQKENI in the germline V gene. CDR3 length: 14 residues. V shed 3 bases and J 2 bases; nucleotides not matched to a gene: 2.

This sequence joins TRBV11-1 and TRBJ1-3, with a possible D match to TRBD1 (5 bases). V dropped 2 bases and J dropped 0 bases, with 11 bases sitting between them. The length of the CDR3 is 16 residues. The V gene's germline CDR1 is SGHAT and CDR2 FQDESV (reference sequence). CDR3 bases: TGTGCCAGCAGCTTACGGGGGATTTCCTCTGGAAACACCATATATTTT. Encoded protein: CASSLRGISSGNTIYF.

This clone was seen only a few times. The DNA of the CDR3 is TGTGCCAGCAGCCAAAGGGGTGGCAGGGAATATTCAGCTTTCTTT. It is translated as CASSQRGGREYSAFF. The genes are TRBV7-2 and TRBJ1-1; perhaps TRBD1 as D (5 bases). The V end lost 5 bases, the J end lost 10 bases, and 23 bases lay between the germline ends. Looked up from germline, CDR1 is SGHTA and CDR2 is FQGNSA. This CDR3 has 15 amino acids.